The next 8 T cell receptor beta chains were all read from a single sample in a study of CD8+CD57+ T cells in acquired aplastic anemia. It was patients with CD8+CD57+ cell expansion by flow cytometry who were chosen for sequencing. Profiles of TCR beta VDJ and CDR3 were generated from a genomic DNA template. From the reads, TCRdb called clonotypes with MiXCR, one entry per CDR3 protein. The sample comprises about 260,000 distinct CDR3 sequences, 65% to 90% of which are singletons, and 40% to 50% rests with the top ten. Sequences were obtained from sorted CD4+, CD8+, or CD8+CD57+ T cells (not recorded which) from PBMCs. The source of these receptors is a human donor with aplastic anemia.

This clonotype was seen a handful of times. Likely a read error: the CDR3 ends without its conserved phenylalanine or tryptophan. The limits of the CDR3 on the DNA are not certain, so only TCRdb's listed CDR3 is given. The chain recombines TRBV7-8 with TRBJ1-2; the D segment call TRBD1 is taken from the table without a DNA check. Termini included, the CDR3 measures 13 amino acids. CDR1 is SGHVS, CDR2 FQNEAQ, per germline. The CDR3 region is CASSLAGGGDTQY.

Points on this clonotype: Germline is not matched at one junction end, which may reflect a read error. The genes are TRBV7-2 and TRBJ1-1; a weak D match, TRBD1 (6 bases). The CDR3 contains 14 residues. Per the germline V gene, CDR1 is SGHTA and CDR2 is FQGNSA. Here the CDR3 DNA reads TGTGCCAGCAGCTTAGCAGGGGGAACCAACGAAGCCTTCTTT. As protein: CASSLAGGTNEAFF.

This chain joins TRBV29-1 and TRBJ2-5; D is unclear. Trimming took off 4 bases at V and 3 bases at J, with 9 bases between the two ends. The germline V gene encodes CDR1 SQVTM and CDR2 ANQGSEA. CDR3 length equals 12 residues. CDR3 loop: CSVADGEETQYF. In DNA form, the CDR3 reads TGCAGCGTTGCGGACGGCGAAGAGACCCAGTACTTC.

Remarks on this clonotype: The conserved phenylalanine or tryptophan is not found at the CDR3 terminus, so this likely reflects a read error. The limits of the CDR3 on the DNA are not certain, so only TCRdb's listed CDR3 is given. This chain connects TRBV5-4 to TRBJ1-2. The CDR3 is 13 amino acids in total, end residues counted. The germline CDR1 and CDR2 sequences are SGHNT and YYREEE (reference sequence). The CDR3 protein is CASSSNEVRSAAV.

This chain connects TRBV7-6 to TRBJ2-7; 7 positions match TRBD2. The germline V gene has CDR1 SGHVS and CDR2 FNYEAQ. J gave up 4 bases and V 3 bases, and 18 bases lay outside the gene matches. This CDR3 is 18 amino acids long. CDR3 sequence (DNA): TGTGCCAGCAGCTTTCAAAGAAGCGGGGCGGCCCATGAGTACGAGCAGTACGTC. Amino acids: CASSFQRSGAAHEYEQYV.

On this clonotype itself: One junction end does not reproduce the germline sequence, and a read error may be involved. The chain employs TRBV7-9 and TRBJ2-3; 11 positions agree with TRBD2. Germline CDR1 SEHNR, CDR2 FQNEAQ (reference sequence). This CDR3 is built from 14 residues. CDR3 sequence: CASSLAGGPYFQYF. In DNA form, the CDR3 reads TGTGCCAGCAGCCTAGCGGGAGGTCCCTATTTCCAGTATTTT. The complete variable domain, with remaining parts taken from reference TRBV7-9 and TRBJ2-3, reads DTGVSQNPRHKITKRGQNVTFRCDPISEHNRLYWYRQTLGQGPEFLTYFQNEAQLEKSRLLSDRFSAERPKGSFSTLEIQRTEQGDSAMYLCASSLAGGPYFQYFGPGTRLTVL.

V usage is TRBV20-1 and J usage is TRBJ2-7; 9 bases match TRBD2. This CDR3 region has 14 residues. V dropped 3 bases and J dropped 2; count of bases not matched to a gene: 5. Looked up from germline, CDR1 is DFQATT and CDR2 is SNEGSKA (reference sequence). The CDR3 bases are TGCAGTGCTAGCCTGGCGGGGGGGCCCTACGAGCAGTACTTC. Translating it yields CSASLAGGPYEQYF.

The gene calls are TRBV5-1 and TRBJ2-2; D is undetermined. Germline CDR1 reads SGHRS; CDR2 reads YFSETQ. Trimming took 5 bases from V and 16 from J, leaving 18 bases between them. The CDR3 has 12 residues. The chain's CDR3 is CASSLNSNQPFF. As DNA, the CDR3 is TGCGCCAGCAGTTTAAATAGCAATCAGCCGTTTTTT.